This TCR beta chain was captured by sequencing in a study of cytomegalovirus exposure and HLA in healthy donors. Findings of the study overall: In a later analysis, HLA-associated beta chains showed higher expansion and lower generation probabilities than comparable chains. Among CMV-associated TCR beta chains, most appeared HLA-restricted in a later analysis. According to an earlier analysis, most TCR beta V segments yielded productive rearrangements about 87% or about 30% of the time.

For this clone: The antigen is not known.

PCR was performed using 60 Vbeta and 13 Jbeta primers. Produced via immunoSEQ multiplex PCR; TCRdb's table is partial and in-frame only. The table lists some 39,000 clones. The sequenced sample consisted of PBMCs. The sequence was collected from a male donor in good health and CMV-seronegative.

CDR3 DNA sequence: TGTGCCAGCTCCCACCGCGGACTTGGGTGGCAGAGCTCCTACGAGCAGTACTTC. Its protein product is CASSHRGLGWQSSYEQYF. V is TRBV18 and J is TRBJ2-7, with a possible D match to TRBD2 (5 bases). The CDR3 covers 18 residues. From germline, CDR1 is KGHSH and CDR2 LQKENI. V was trimmed by 6 bases and J by 0 bases, leaving 24 bases between them.